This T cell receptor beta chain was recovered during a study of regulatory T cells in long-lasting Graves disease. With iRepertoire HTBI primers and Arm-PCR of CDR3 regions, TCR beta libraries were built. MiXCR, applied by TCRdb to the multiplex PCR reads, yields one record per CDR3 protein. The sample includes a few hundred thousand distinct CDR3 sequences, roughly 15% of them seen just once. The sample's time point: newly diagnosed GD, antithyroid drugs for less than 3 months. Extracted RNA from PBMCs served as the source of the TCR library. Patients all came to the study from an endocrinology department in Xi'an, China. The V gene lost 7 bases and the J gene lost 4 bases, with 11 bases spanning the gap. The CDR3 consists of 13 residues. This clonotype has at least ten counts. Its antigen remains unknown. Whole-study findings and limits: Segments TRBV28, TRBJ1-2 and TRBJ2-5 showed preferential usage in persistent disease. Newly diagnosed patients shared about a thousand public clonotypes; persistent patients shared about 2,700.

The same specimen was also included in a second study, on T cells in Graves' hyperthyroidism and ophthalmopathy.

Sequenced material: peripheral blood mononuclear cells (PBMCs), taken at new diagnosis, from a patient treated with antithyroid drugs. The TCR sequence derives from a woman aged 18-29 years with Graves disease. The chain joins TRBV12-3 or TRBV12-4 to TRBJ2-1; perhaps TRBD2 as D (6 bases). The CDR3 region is CASTGSQYNEQFF. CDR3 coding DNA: TGTGCCAGCACCGGGAGCCAGTACAATGAGCAGTTCTTC.